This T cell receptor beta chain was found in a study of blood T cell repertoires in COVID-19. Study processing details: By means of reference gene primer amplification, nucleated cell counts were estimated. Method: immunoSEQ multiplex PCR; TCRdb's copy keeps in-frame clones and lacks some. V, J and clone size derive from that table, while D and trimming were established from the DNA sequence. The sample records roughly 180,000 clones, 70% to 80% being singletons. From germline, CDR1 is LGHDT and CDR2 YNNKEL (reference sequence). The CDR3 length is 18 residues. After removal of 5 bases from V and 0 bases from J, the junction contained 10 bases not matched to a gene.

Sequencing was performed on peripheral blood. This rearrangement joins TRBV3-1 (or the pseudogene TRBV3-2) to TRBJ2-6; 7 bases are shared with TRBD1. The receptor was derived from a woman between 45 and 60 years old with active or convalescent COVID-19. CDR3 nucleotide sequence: TGTGCCAGCAGCTCCACAGGGGCCGCCTACTCTGGGGCCAACGTCCTGACTTTC. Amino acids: CASSSTGAAYSGANVLTF.